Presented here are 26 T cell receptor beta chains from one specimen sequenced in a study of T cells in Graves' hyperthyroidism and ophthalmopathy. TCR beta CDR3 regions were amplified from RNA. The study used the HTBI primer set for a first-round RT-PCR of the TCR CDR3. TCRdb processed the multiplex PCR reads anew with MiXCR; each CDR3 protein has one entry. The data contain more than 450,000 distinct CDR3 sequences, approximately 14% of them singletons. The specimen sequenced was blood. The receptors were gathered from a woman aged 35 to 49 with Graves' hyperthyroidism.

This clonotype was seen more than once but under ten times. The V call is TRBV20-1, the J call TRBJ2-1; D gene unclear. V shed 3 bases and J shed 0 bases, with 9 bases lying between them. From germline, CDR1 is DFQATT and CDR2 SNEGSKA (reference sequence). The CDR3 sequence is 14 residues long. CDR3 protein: CSARDLRSYNEQFF. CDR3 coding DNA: TGCAGTGCTAGGGACCTACGCTCCTACAATGAGCAGTTCTTC.

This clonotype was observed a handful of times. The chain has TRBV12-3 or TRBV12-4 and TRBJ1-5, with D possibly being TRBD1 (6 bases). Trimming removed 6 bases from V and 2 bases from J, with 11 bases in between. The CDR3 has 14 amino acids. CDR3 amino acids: CASSSDSRNQPQHF. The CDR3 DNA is TGTGCCAGCAGCTCGGACAGCCGCAATCAGCCCCAGCATTTT.

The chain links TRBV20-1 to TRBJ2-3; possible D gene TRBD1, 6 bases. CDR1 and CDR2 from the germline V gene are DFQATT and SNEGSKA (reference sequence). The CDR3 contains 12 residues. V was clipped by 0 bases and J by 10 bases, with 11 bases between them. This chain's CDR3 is CSARDLGGAQYF. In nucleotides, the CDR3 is TGCAGTGCTAGAGATTTAGGGGGTGCGCAGTATTTT.

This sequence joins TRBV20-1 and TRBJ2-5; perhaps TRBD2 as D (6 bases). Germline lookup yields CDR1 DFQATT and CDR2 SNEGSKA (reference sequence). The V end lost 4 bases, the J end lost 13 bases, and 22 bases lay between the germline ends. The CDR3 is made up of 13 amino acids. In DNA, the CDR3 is TGCAGTGCTATAAACCAGGGCGGGAAAGCGTGGTACTTC. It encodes CSAINQGGKAWYF.

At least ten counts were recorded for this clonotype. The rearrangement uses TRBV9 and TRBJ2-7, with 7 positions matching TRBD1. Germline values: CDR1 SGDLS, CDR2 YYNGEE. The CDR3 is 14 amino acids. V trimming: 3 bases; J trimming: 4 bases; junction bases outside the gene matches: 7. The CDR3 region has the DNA TGTGCCAGCAGCGCAGGGGGTGCACCTTACGAGCAGTACTTC. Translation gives CASSAGGAPYEQYF.

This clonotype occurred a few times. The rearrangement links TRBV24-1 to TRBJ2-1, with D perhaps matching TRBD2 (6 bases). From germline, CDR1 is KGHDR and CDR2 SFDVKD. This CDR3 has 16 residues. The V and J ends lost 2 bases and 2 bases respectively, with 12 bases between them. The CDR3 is CATSDSRGGAYNEQFF. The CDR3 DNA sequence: TGTGCCACCAGTGATTCCCGCGGAGGGGCCTACAATGAGCAGTTCTTC.

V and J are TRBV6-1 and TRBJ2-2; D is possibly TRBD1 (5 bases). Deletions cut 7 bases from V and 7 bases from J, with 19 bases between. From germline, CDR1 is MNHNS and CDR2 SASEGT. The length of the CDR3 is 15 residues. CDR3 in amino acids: CASTLKSRVNGELFF. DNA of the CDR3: TGTGCCAGCACCTTGAAGTCCAGGGTTAACGGGGAGCTGTTTTTT.

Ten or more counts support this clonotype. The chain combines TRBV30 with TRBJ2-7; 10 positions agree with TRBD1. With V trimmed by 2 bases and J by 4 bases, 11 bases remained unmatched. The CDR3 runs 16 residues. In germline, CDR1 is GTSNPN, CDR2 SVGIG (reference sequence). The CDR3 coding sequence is TGTGCCTGGAGTACCGGGACAGGGGCATCTTGGTACGAGCAGTACTTC. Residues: CAWSTGTGASWYEQYF.

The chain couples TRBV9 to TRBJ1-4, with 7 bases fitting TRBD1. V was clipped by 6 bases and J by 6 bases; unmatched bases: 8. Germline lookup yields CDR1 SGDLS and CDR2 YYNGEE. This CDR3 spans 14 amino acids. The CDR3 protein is CASTKTGSDEKLFF. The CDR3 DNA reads TGTGCCAGCACCAAGACAGGGTCAGATGAAAAACTGTTTTTT.

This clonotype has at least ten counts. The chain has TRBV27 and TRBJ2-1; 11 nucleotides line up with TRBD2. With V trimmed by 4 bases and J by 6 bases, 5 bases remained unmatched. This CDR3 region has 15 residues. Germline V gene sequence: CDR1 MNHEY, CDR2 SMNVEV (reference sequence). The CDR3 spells CASSSRTSGFNEQFF. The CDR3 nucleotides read TGTGCCAGCAGTTCCCGGACTAGCGGGTTCAATGAGCAGTTCTTC.

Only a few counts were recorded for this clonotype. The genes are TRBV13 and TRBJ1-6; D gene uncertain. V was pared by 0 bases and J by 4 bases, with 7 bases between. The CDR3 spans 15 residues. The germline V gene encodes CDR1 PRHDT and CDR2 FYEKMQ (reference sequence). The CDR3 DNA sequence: TGTGCCAGCAGCTTAGGACAGACTTATAATTCACCCCTCCACTTT. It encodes CASSLGQTYNSPLHF.

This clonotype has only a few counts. The DNA of the CDR3 is TGTGCCGGGTCCGGGGACAGGGGTGAGCAGTTCTTC. Translating it yields CAGSGDRGEQFF. The chain carries TRBV30 and TRBJ2-1, with 10 bases fitting TRBD1. V shed 8 bases, J shed 9 bases, and the junction held 7 bases outside the gene matches. This CDR3 has 12 residues. The germline V gene encodes CDR1 GTSNPN and CDR2 SVGIG (reference sequence).

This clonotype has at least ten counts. CDR3 residues: CSASWLGPTGNTIYF. CDR3 in DNA: TGCAGTGCTAGTTGGCTGGGCCCTACTGGAAACACCATATATTTT. This sequence joins TRBV20-1 and TRBJ1-3; D is unresolved. V gave up 3 bases and J gave up 2 bases, with 14 bases separating them. This CDR3 comprises 15 residues. Looked up from germline, CDR1 is DFQATT and CDR2 is SNEGSKA (reference sequence).

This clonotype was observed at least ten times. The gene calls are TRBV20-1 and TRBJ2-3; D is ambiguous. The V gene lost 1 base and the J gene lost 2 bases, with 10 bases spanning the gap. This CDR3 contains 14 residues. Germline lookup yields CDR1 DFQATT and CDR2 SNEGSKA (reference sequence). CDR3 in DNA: TGCAGTGCTAGAGGACGATCCCTCACAGATACGCAGTATTTT. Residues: CSARGRSLTDTQYF.

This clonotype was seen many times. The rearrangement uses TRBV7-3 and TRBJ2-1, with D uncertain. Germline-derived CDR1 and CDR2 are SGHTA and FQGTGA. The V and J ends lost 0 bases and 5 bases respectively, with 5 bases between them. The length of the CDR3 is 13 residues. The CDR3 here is CASSLTNNNEQFF. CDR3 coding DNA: TGTGCCAGCAGCTTAACGAACAACAATGAGCAGTTCTTC.

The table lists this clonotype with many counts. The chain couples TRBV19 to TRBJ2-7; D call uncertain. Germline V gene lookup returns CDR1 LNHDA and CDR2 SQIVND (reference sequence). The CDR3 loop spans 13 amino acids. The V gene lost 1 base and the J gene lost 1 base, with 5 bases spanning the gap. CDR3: CASSIGDSYEQYF. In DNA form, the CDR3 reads TGTGCCAGTAGTATAGGTGATTCCTACGAGCAGTACTTC.

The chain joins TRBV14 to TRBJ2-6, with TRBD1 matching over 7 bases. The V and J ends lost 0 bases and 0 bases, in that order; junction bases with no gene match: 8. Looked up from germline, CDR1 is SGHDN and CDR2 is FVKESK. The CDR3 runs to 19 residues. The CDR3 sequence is CASSQDSLGQYSGANVLTF. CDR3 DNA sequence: TGTGCCAGCAGCCAAGATAGTTTGGGACAGTACTCTGGGGCCAACGTCCTGACTTTC.

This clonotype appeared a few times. The CDR3 spells CASSLVGGDIQYF. The CDR3 bases are TGTGCCAGCAGCTTAGTAGGAGGGGACATTCAGTACTTC. The chain couples TRBV11-3 to TRBJ2-4; D is possibly TRBD2 (6 bases). V was cut by 1 base and J by 8 bases, with 9 bases left in between. Per germline, CDR1 SGHNT and CDR2 YENEEA. The CDR3 is made up of 13 amino acids.

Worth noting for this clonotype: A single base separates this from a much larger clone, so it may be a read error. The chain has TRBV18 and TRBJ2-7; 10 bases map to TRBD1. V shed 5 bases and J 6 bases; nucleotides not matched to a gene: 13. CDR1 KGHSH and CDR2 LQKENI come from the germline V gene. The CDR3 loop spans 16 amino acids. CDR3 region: CASSGRTGGYMGEQYF. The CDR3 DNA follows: TGTGCCAGCTCAGGACGGACAGGGGGTTACATGGGCGAGCAGTACTTC.

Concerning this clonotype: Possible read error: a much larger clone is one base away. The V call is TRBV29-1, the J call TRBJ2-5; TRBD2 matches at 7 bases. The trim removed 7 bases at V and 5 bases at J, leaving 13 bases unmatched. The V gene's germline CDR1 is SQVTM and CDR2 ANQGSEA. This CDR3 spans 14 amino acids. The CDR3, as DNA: TGCAGCGCTGACGAGGGCGGGAGAGGTGAGACCCAGTACTTC. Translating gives CSADEGGRGETQYF.

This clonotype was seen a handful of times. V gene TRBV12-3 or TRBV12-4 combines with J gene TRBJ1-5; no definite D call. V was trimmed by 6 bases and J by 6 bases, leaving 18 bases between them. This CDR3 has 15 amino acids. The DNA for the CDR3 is TGTGCCAGCAGCAATACCGAAGGGTCCCCTCAGCCCCAGCATTTT. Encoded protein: CASSNTEGSPQPQHF.

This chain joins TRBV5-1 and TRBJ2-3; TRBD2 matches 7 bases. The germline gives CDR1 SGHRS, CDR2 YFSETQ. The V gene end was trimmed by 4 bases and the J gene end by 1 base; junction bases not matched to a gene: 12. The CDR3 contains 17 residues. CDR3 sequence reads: CASSPSSWGRGTDTQYF. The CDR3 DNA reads TGCGCCAGCAGCCCCAGTTCGTGGGGGAGGGGCACAGATACGCAGTATTTT.

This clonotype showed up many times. For the CDR3, the DNA is TGTGCCAGCAGCCAGGGGGCTAGCGGGAGTTACGAGCAGTACTTC. Translation: CASSQGASGSYEQYF. This chain joins TRBV3-1 and TRBJ2-7, with TRBD2 matching 10 bases. Trimming at V came to 3 bases and at J to 4 bases, leaving 6 bases not matched to a gene. Germline V lookup: CDR1 LGHDT, CDR2 YNNKEL (reference sequence). The CDR3 spans 15 residues.

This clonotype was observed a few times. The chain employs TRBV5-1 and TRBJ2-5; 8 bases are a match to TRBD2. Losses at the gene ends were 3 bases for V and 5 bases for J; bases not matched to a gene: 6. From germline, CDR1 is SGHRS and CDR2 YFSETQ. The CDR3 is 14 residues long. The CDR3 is CASSSGTSQETQYF. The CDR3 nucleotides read TGCGCCAGCAGCTCCGGGACTAGTCAGGAGACCCAGTACTTC.

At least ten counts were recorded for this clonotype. CDR3 sequence reads: CSATGTSGSRSTDTQYF. The CDR3 DNA is TGCAGTGCGACCGGGACTAGCGGGAGCCGTAGCACAGATACGCAGTATTTT. This sequence joins TRBV20-1 and TRBJ2-3; 14 bases agree with TRBD2. V trimming: 6 bases; J trimming: 0 bases; junction bases outside the gene matches: 8. CDR3 length equals 17 residues. Germline V gene lookup returns CDR1 DFQATT and CDR2 SNEGSKA (reference sequence).

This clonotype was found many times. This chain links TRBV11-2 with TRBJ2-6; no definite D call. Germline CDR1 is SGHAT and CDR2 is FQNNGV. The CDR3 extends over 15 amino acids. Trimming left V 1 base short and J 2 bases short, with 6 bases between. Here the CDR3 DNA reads TGTGCCAGCAGCTTAGCGTCTGCTGGGGCCAACGTCCTGACTTTC. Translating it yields CASSLASAGANVLTF.